The clone carrying this T cell receptor beta chain appeared a few times. Its antigen is unknown. The sample comes from a study of T cell responses to AZD1222 COVID-19 vaccine. Study background: Second-dose schedules of about 4 or about 12 weeks were combined.

Assay: immunoSEQ multiplex PCR; the TCRdb copy retains only in-frame clones and omits some. In the table there are 75,000 to 100,000 clones, approximately 90% of which are singletons. Notes on the study in general: AZD1222 recipients seropositive at baseline numbered only 6 or 7.

The receptor was isolated from an adult in good health. Sequenced material: peripheral blood, taken on day 0 of AZD1222 vaccination.

The DNA of the CDR3 is TGTGCCAGCAGCGTCCGGGACGAATACTCTGGAAACACCATATATTTT. Protein: CASSVRDEYSGNTIYF. The rearrangement joins TRBV9 to TRBJ1-3; maybe TRBD1 (5 bases). Germline-derived CDR1 and CDR2 are SGDLS and YYNGEE. The CDR3 spans 16 residues. V was cut by 2 bases and J by 0 bases, with 12 bases left in between.